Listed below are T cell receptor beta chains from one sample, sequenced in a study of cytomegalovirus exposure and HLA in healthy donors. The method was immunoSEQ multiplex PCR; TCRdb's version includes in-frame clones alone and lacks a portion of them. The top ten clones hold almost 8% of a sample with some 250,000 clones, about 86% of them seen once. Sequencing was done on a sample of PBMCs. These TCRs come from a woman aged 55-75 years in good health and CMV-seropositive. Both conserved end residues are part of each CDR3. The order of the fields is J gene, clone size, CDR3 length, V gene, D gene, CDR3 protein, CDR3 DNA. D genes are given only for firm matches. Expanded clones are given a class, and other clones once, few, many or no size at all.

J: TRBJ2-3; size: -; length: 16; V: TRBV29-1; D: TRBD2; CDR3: CSVEDRWSGSSDTQYF; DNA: TGCAGCGTTGAAGATCGGTGGAGCGGGAGCTCAGATACGCAGTATTTT
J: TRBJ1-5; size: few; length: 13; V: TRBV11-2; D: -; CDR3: CASSLSEDQPQHF; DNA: TGTGCCAGCAGCTTAAGTGAGGATCAGCCCCAGCATTTT
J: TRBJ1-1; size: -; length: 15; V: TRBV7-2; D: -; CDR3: CASSLGGAMNTEAFF; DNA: TGTGCCAGCAGCTTAGGGGGCGCCATGAACACTGAAGCTTTCTTT
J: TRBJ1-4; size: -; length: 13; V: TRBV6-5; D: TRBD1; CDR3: CASSWTGEEKLFF; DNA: TGTGCCAGCAGTTGGACAGGGGAGGAAAAACTGTTTTTT
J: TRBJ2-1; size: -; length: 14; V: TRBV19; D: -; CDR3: CASSMGAPGNEQFF; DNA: TGTGCCAGTAGTATGGGGGCCCCGGGCAATGAGCAGTTCTTC
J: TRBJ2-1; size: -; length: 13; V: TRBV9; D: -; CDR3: CASAGRSYNEQFF; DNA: TGTGCCAGTGCAGGGAGGTCTTACAATGAGCAGTTCTTC
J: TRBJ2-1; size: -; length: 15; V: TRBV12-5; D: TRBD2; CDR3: CASGPPGLPYNEQFF; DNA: TGTGCTAGTGGTCCCCCGGGACTACCGTACAATGAGCAGTTCTTC
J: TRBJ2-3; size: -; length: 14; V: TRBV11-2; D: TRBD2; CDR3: CASSLVSGSDTQYF; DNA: TGTGCCAGCAGCTTAGTTAGCGGGAGTGATACGCAGTATTTT
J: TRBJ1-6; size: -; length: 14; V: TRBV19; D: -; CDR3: CASTAGRDNSPLHF; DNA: TGTGCCAGTACAGCAGGGAGGGATAATTCACCCCTCCACTTT
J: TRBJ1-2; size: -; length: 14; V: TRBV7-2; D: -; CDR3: CASSLAVINYGYTF; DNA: TGTGCCAGCAGCTTAGCTGTCATCAACTATGGCTACACCTTC
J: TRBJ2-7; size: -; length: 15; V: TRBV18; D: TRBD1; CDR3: CASVLSQGASYEQYF; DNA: TGTGCCAGCGTATTAAGCCAGGGGGCTAGCTACGAGCAGTACTTC
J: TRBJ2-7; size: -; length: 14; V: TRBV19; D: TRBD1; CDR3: CASSRTGDRYEQYF; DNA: TGTGCCAGTAGCCGGACAGGGGACCGCTACGAGCAGTACTTC
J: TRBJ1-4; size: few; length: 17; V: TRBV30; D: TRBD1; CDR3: CAWSRGQGAATNEKLFF; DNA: TGTGCCTGGTCCAGGGGACAGGGGGCTGCAACTAATGAAAAACTGTTTTTT
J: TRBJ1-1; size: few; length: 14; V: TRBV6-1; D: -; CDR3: CAHFAFQGNTEAFF; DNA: TGTGCCCATTTCGCGTTTCAGGGGAACACTGAAGCTTTCTTT
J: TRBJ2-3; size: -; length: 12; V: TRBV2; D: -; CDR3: CASSEEAGAQYF; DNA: TGTGCCAGCAGTGAAGAGGCGGGTGCGCAGTATTTT
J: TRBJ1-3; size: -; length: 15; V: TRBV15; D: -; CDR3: CATSRETYSGNTIYF; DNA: TGTGCCACCAGCAGAGAAACCTACTCTGGAAACACCATATATTTT
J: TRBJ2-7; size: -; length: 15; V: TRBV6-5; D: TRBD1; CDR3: CASSLRQGALYEQYF; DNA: TGTGCCAGCAGTTTACGACAGGGAGCCCTCTACGAGCAGTACTTC
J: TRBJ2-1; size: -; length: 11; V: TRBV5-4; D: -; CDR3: CASSLANEQFF; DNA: TGTGCCAGCAGCTTGGCGAATGAGCAGTTCTTC
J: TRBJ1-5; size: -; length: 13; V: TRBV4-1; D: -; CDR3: CASSPEGDQPQHF; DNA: TGCGCCAGCAGCCCCGAGGGGGATCAGCCCCAGCATTTT
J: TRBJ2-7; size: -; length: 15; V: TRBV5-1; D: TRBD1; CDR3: CASSLGQGASYEQYF; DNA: TGCGCCAGCAGCCTGGGACAGGGGGCCTCCTACGAGCAGTACTTC
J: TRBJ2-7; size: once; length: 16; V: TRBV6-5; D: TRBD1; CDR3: CASSYSGTVSSYEQYF; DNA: TGTGCCAGCAGTTACTCCGGGACAGTTAGCTCCTACGAGCAGTACTTC
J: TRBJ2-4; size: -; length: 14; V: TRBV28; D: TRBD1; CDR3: CASRQGASKNIQYF; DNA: TGTGCCAGCAGACAGGGGGCGTCCAAAAACATTCAGTACTTC
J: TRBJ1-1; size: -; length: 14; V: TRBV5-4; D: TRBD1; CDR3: CASSLGRGITEAFF; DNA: TGTGCCAGCAGCCTGGGCAGGGGGATCACTGAAGCTTTCTTT
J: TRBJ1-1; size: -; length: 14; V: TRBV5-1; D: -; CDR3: CASSGMPGYTEAFF; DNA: TGCGCCAGCAGCGGAATGCCGGGGTACACTGAAGCTTTCTTT
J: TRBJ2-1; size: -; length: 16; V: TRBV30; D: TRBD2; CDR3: CAWALAGTSSYNEQFF; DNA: TGTGCCTGGGCCCTAGCGGGAACTAGCTCCTACAATGAGCAGTTCTTC
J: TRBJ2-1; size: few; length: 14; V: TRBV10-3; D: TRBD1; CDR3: CAIATGGANNEQFF; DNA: TGTGCCATAGCGACAGGGGGGGCCAACAATGAGCAGTTCTTC
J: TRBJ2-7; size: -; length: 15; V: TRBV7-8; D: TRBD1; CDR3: CASSVLGQGTYEQYF; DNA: TGTGCCAGCAGCGTACTAGGACAGGGTACCTACGAGCAGTACTTC
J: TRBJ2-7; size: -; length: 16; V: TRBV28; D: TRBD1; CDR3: CASSETPGQGNYEQYF; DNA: TGTGCCAGCAGTGAAACCCCCGGACAGGGCAATTACGAGCAGTACTTC
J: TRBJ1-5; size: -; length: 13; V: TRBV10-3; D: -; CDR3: CAISRGSNQPQHF; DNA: TGTGCCATCAGTCGAGGTAGCAATCAGCCCCAGCATTTT
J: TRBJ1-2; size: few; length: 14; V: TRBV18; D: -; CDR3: CASSPGTVNYGYTF; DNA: TGTGCCAGCTCACCGGGCACCGTAAACTATGGCTACACCTTC
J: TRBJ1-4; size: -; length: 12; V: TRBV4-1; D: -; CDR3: CASSHLSEKLFF; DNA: TGCGCCAGCAGCCACCTATCCGAAAAACTGTTTTTT